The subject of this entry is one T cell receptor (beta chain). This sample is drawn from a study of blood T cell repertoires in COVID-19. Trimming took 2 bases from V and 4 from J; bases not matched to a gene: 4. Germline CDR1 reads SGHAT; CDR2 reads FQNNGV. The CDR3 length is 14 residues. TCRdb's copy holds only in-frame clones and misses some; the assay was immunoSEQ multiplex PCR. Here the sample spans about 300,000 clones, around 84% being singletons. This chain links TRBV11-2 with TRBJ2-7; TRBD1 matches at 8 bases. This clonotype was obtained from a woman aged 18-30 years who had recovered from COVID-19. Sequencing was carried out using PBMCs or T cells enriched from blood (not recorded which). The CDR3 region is CASSLRTGTYEQYF. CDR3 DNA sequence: TGTGCCAGCAGCTTAAGGACAGGGACTTACGAGCAGTACTTC.